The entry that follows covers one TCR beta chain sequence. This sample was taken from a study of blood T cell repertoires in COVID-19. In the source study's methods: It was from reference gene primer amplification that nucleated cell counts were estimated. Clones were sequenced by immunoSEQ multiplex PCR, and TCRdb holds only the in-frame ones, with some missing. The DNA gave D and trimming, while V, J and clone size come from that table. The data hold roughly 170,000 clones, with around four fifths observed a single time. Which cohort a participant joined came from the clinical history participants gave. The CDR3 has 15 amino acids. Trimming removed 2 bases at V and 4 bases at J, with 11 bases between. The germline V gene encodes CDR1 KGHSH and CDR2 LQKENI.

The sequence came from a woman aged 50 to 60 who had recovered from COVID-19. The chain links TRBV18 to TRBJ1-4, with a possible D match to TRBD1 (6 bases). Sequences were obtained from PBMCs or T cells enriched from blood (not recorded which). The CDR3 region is CASSPETGYNEKLFF. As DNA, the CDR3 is TGTGCCAGCTCACCAGAGACAGGCTATAATGAAAAACTGTTTTTT.